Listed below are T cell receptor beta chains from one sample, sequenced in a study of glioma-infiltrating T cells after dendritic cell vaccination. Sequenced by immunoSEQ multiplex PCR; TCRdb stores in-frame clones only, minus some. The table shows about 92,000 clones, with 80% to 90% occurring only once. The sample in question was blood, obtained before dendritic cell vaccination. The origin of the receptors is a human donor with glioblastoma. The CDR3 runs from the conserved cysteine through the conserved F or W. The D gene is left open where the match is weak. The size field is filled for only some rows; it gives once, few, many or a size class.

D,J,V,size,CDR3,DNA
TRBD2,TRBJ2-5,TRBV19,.,CASSGPSGRIQETQYF,TGTGCCAGTAGTGGGCCTAGCGGGCGGATCCAAGAGACCCAGTACTTC
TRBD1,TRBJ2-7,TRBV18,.,CASSPSGGYEQYF,TGTGCCAGCTCACCATCAGGGGGCTACGAGCAGTACTTC
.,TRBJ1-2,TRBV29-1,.,CSVGTEGLYTF,TGCAGCGTTGGGACAGAAGGCTTATACACCTTC
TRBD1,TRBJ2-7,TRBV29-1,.,CSVEASRTGGPQYF,TGCAGCGTTGAAGCCTCCCGGACAGGGGGCCCGCAGTACTTC
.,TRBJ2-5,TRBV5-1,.,CASSSRDIQGTQYF,TGCGCCAGCAGCTCCCGCGACATTCAAGGGACCCAGTACTTC
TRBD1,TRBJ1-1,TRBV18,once,CASSRDRVNTEAFF,TGTGCCAGCTCAAGGGACAGGGTGAACACTGAAGCTTTCTTT
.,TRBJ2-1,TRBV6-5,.,CASTERTYNEQFF,TGTGCCAGCACCGAGAGGACCTACAATGAGCAGTTCTTC
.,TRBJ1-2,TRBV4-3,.,CASSQAAGVVDYGYTF,TGCGCCAGCAGCCAAGCTGCGGGGGTGGTAGACTATGGCTACACCTTC
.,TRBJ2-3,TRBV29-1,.,CSVEGRKTSTDTQYF,TGCAGCGTTGAAGGGAGAAAAACTAGCACAGATACGCAGTATTTT
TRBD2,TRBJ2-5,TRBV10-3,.,CAISSSGGAGYQETQYF,TGTGCCATCAGTTCTAGCGGGGGGGCGGGGTACCAAGAGACCCAGTACTTC
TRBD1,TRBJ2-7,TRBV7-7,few,CAVGTGGGRYF,TGTGCCGTAGGGACAGGGGGCGGCCGGTACTTC
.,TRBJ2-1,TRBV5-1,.,CASSLAPRGDNEQFF,TGCGCCAGCAGCTTGGCCCCCAGGGGGGACAATGAGCAGTTCTTC
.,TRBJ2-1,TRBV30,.,CAWSLGSPSYNEQFF,TGTGCCTGGAGTTTGGGGAGTCCCTCCTACAATGAGCAGTTCTTC
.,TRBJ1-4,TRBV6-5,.,CASSYSNAGREKLFF,TGTGCCAGCAGTTACTCCAACGCGGGACGAGAAAAACTGTTTTTT
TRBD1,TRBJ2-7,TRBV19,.,CASSRQGARDEQYF,TGTGCCAGTAGTAGACAGGGGGCACGCGACGAGCAGTACTTC
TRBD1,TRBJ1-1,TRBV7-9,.,CASSLGQGSMNTEAFF,TGTGCCAGCAGCTTAGGACAGGGGAGCATGAACACTGAAGCTTTCTTT
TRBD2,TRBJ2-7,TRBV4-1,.,CASSQVGLAGGTSYEQYF,TGCGCCAGCAGCCAAGTGGGACTAGCGGGAGGAACCTCCTACGAGCAGTACTTC
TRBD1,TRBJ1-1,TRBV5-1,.,CASSLRTGLSEAFF,TGCGCCAGCAGCTTGCGGACAGGGTTAAGTGAAGCTTTCTTT
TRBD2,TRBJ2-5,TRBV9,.,CASSLFGGGVETQYF,TGTGCCAGCAGCCTCTTCGGGGGGGGAGTGGAGACCCAGTACTTC
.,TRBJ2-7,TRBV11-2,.,CASSLDSVSSYEQYF,TGTGCCAGCAGCTTAGATTCCGTGAGCTCCTACGAGCAGTACTTC
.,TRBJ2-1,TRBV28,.,CASRGDLSSYNEQFF,TGTGCCAGCAGGGGGGACTTGAGCTCCTACAATGAGCAGTTCTTC
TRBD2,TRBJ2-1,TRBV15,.,CATSRTSGRSRNEQFF,TGTGCCACCAGCAGGACTAGCGGGAGGAGCAGGAATGAGCAGTTCTTC
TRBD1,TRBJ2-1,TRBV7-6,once,CASSLPPGQGYNEQFF,TGTGCCAGCAGCCTACCTCCGGGACAGGGATACAATGAGCAGTTCTTC
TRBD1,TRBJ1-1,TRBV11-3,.,CASCTGGRDTEAFF,TGTGCCAGCTGTACAGGGGGGCGGGACACTGAAGCTTTCTTT
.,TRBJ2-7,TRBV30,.,CAWSVLAGSYEQYF,TGTGCCTGGAGTGTACTGGCGGGCTCCTACGAGCAGTACTTC
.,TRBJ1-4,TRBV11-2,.,CASSLDPSEKLFF,TGTGCCAGCAGCTTAGATCCGAGTGAAAAACTGTTTTTT
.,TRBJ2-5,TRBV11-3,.,CASSLGGVETQYF,TGTGCCAGCAGCTTAGGGGGAGTGGAGACCCAGTACTTC
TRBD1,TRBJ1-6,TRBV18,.,CASSPAGQVNSPLHF,TGTGCCAGCTCACCAGCCGGACAGGTGAATTCACCCCTCCACTTT
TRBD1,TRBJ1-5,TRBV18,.,CASSLTGTSSNQPQHF,TGTGCCAGCTCACTGACAGGGACCTCAAGCAATCAGCCCCAGCATTTT
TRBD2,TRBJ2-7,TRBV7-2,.,CASSQTSGGMGEQYF,TGTGCCAGCAGCCAGACTAGCGGGGGGATGGGCGAGCAGTACTTC
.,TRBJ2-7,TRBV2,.,CASSEGGQGFYEQYF,TGTGCCAGCAGTGAAGGTGGGCAGGGCTTCTACGAGCAGTACTTC
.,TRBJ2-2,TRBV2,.,CASRAGVGTGELFF,TGTGCCAGCAGGGCAGGGGTGGGCACCGGGGAGCTGTTTTTT
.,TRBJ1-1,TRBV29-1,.,CSVTTGLNTEAFF,TGCAGCGTCACTACAGGGTTGAACACTGAAGCTTTCTTT
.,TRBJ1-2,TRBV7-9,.,CASSLVVLGLTNFYGYTF,TGTGCCAGCAGCTTAGTTGTTCTGGGACTTACCAACTTCTATGGCTACACCTTC
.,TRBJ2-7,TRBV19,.,CASSAPGFRSSYEQYF,TGTGCCAGTAGTGCCCCGGGGTTCCGAAGCTCCTACGAGCAGTACTTC
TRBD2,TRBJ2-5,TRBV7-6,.,CASSLGGLAGKETQYF,TGTGCCAGCAGCTTAGGCGGACTAGCGGGGAAAGAGACCCAGTACTTC
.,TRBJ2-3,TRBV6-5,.,CATLGHQTDTQYF,TGTGCCACTTTGGGACATCAAACGGATACGCAGTATTTT
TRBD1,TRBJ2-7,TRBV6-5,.,CASSPWTGGYEQYF,TGTGCCAGCAGTCCGTGGACAGGGGGCTACGAGCAGTACTTC
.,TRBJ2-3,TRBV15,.,CATGGGTDTQYF,TGTGCCACCGGAGGTGGCACAGATACGCAGTATTTT
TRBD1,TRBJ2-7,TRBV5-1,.,CASTGDSYEQYF,TGCGCCAGCACCGGGGACAGCTACGAGCAGTACTTC
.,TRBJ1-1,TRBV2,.,CASNPGRGNTEAFF,TGTGCCAGCAACCCAGGTAGGGGTAACACTGAAGCTTTCTTT
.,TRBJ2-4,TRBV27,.,CASSFEPGNIQYF,TGTGCCAGCAGTTTTGAGCCCGGGAACATTCAGTACTTC
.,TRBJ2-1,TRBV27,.,CASTNRAAAGQFF,TGTGCCAGCACTAACCGGGCAGCCGCGGGGCAGTTCTTC
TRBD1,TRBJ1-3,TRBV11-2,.,CASSLDRAGNTIYF,TGTGCCAGCAGCCTGGACAGGGCTGGAAACACCATATATTTT
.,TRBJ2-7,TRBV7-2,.,CASSLSQKSTYEQYF,TGTGCCAGCAGCTTAAGTCAGAAAAGTACCTACGAGCAGTACTTC
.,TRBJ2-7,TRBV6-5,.,CASSPGGGPNHEQYF,TGTGCCAGCAGTCCCGGAGGCGGCCCAAACCACGAGCAGTACTTC
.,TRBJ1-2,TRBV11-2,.,CASSAGLSNYGYTF,TGTGCCAGCAGCGCGGGACTCAGCAACTATGGCTACACCTTC
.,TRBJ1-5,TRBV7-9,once,CASSENTRGQPQHF,TGTGCCAGCAGCGAAAATACCAGGGGACAGCCCCAGCATTTT
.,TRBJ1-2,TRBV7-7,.,CASSSTGGLFVDGYTF,TGTGCCAGCAGCTCAACGGGGGGGCTATTTGTTGATGGCTACACCTTC
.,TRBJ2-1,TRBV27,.,CASRQGRYNEQFF,TGTGCCAGCAGGCAGGGGCGTTACAATGAGCAGTTCTTC
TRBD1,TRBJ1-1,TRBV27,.,CASSLTGGGTEAFF,TGTGCCAGCAGTTTGACAGGGGGAGGCACTGAAGCTTTCTTT
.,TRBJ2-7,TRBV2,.,CASKGLGAVYEQYF,TGTGCCAGCAAGGGTTTGGGGGCAGTATACGAGCAGTACTTC
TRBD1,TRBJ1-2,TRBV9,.,CASSVGQGPYGYTF,TGTGCCAGCAGCGTAGGACAGGGTCCCTATGGCTACACCTTC
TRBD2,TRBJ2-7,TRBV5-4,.,CASSLNRGVEQYF,TGTGCCAGCAGCTTGAATCGGGGGGTCGAGCAGTACTTC
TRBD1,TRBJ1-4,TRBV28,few,CASSDRATNEKLFF,TGTGCCAGCAGCGACAGGGCAACTAATGAAAAACTGTTTTTT
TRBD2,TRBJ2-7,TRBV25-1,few,CATQTSGRIHEQYF,TGTGCCACCCAGACTAGCGGGAGGATCCACGAGCAGTACTTC
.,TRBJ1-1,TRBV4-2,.,CASSPSGLGGTEAFF,TGTGCCAGCAGCCCGTCCGGTCTGGGAGGAACTGAAGCTTTCTTT
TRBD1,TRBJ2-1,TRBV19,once,CASSIDLGGHYNEQFF,TGTGCCAGTAGTATAGATTTAGGGGGCCACTACAATGAGCAGTTCTTC
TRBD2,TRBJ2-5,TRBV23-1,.,CASSQVVREAQETQYF,TGCGCCAGCAGTCAGGTGGTCCGGGAGGCCCAAGAGACCCAGTACTTC
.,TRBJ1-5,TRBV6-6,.,CASSSWPQGNQPQHF,TGTGCCAGCAGTTCCTGGCCTCAAGGCAATCAGCCCCAGCATTTT